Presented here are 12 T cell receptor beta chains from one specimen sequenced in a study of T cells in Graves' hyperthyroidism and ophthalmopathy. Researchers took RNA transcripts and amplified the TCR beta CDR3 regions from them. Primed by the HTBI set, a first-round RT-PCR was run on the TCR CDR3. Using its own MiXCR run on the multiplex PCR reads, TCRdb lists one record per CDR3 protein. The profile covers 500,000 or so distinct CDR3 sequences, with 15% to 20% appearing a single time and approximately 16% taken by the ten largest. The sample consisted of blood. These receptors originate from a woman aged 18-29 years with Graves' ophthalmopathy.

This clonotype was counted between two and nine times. The CDR3 DNA is TGTGCCATCAGTGAGGAGGGCCCACCGAGAGCTTTCTTT. Its translation is CAISEEGPPRAFF. The V call is TRBV10-3, the J call TRBJ1-1; D is undetermined. The V gene lost 2 bases and the J gene lost 10 bases, with 14 bases spanning the gap. Germline CDR1 is ENHRY and CDR2 is SYGVKD. This CDR3 is built from 13 residues.

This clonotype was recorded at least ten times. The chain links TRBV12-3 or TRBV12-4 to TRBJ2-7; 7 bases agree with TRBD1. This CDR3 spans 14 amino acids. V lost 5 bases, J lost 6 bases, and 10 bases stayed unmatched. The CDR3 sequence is CASSPGTVMGEQYF. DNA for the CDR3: TGTGCCAGCAGTCCCGGGACAGTTATGGGCGAGCAGTACTTC.

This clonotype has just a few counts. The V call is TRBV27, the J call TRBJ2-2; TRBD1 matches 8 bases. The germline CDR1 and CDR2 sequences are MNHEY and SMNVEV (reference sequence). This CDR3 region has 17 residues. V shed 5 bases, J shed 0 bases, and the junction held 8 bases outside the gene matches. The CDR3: CASSRISGGANTGELFF. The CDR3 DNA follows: TGTGCCAGCAGTCGTATCTCAGGGGGCGCGAACACCGGGGAGCTGTTTTTT.

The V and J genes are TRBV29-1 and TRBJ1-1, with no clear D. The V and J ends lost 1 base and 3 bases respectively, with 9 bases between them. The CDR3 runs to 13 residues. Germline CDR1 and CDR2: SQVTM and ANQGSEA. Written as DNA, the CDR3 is TGCAGCGTTGAAGGCTTACTCGACACTGAAGCTTTCTTT. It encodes CSVEGLLDTEAFF.

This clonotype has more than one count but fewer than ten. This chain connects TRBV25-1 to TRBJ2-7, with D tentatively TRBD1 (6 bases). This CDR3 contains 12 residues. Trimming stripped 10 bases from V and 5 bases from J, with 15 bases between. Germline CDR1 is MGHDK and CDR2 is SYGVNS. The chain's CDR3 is CATEGERHEQYF. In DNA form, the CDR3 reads TGTGCCACCGAGGGGGAGAGACACGAGCAGTACTTC.

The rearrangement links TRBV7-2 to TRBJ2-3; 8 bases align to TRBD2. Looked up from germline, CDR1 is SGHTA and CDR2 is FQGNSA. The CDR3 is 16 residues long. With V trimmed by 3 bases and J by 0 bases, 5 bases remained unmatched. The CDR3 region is CASSFMASGSTDTQYF. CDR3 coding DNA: TGTGCCAGCAGCTTTATGGCTAGCGGGAGCACAGATACGCAGTATTTT.

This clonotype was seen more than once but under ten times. The CDR3 is CATDSKRPLDRGHYGYTF. The CDR3 DNA reads as TGTGCCACCGACTCCAAACGGCCCCTGGACAGGGGCCACTATGGCTACACCTTC. The rearrangement uses TRBV6-1 and TRBJ1-2; 9 bases are a match to TRBD1. The germline CDR1 and CDR2 sequences are MNHNS and SASEGT. The CDR3 contains 18 residues. Losses at the gene ends were 10 bases for V and 3 bases for J; bases not matched to a gene: 21.

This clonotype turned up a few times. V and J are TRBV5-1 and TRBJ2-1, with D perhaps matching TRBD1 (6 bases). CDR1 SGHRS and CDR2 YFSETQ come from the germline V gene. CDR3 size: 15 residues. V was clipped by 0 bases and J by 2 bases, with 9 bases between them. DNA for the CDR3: TGCGCCAGCAGCTTGGGGGGGCGCGCCTACAATGAGCAGTTCTTC. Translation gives CASSLGGRAYNEQFF.

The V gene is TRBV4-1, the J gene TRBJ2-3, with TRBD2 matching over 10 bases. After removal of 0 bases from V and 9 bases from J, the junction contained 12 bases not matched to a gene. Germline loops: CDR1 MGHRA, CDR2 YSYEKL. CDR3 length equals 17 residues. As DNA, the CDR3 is TGCGCCAGCAGCCAAGAGGAATGGAGCGGGGGGGAGAGGACGCAGTATTTT. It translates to CASSQEEWSGGERTQYF.

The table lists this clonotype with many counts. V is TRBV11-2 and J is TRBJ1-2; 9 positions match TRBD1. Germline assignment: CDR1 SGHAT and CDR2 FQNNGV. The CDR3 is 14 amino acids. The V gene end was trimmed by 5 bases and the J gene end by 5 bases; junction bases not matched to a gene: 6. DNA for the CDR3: TGTGCCAGCAGCGGTACAGGGGGCGGATATGGCTACACCTTC. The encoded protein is CASSGTGGGYGYTF.

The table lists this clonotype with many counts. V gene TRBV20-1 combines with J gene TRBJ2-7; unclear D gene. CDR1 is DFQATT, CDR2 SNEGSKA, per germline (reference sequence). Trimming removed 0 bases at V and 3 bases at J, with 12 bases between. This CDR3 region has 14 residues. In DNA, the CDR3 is TGCAGTGCTAGAGACCTCCCAGGCGTCTACGAGCAGTACTTC. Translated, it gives CSARDLPGVYEQYF.

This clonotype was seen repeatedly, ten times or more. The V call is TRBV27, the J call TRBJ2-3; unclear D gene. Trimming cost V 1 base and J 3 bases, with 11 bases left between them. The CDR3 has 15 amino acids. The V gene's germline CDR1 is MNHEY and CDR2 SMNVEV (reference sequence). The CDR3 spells CASSLWSHGTDTQYF. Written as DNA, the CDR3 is TGTGCCAGCAGTTTATGGTCACACGGGACAGATACGCAGTATTTT.